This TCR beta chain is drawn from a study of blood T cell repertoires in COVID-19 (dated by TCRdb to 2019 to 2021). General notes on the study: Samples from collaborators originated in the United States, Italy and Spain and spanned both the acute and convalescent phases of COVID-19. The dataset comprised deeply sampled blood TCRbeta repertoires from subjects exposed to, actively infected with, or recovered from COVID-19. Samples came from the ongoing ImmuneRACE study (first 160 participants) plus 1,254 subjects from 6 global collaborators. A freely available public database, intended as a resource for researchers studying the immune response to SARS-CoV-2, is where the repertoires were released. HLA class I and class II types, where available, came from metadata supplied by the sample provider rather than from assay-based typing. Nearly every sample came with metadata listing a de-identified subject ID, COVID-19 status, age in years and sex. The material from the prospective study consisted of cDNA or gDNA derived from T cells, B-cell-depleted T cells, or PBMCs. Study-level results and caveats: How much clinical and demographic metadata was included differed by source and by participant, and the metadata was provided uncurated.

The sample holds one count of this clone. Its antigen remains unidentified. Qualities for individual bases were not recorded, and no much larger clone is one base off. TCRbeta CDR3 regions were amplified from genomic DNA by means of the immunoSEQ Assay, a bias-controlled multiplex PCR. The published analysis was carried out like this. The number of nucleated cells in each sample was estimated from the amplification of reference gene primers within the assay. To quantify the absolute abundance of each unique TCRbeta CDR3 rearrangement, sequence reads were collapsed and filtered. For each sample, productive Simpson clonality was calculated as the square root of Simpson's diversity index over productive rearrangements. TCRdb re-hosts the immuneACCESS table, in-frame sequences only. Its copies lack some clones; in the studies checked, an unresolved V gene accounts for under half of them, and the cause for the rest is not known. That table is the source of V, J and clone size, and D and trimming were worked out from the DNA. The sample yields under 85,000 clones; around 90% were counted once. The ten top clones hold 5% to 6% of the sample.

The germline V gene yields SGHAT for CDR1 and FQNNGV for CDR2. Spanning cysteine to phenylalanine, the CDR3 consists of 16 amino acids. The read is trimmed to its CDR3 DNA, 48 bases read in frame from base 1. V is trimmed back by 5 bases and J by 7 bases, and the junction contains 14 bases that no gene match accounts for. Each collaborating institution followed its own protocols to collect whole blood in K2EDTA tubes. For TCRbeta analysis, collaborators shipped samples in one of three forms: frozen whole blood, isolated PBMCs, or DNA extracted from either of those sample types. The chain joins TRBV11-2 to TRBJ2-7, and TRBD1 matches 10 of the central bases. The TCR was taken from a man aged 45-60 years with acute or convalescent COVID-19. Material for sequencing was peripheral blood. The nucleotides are TGTGCCAGCAGCCCCCGGGGGGGGACAGGGGAGCCGGAGCAGTACTTC. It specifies CASSPRGGTGEPEQYF.